The rows below give T cell receptor beta chains drawn from one sample of a study of CD8+ T cells in alopecia areata. Method: immunoSEQ multiplex PCR; TCRdb's copy keeps in-frame clones and lacks some. The repertoire holds over 95,000 clones, with less than 60% as singletons. The sample was CD4+ T cells sorted from blood, taken at week 24, from a patient treated with tofacitinib. These receptor sequences come from a human donor with alopecia areata. Both conserved end residues are part of each CDR3. The D gene is left open where the match is weak. Clone size is not always given. Where it is, it says once, few, many or a class for expanded clones.

NA TRBJ2-7 TRBV7-9 NA CASSQQGGEQYF TGTGCCAGCAGCCAACAGGGTGGGGAGCAGTACTTC
NA TRBJ1-5 TRBV30 NA CAWSRGSNQPQHF TGTGCCTGGAGTCGGGGGAGCAATCAGCCCCAGCATTTT
NA TRBJ2-1 TRBV29-1 TRBD2 CSVDLLAGGNNEQFF TGCAGCGTTGACCTACTAGCGGGGGGCAACAATGAGCAGTTCTTC
NA TRBJ2-1 TRBV29-1 TRBD2 CSVEDPTSGGATKKQFF TGCAGCGTTGAAGACCCGACTAGCGGGGGGGCCACAAAAAAGCAGTTCTTC
NA TRBJ1-2 TRBV15 NA CATSSIDRIYGYTF TGTGCCACCAGCAGCATCGACAGGATCTATGGCTACACCTTC
few TRBJ2-7 TRBV30 TRBD1 CAWSGDRGYEQYF TGTGCCTGGAGTGGGGACAGAGGCTACGAGCAGTACTTC
NA TRBJ1-2 TRBV28 TRBD1 CASSLYATGVGYTF TGTGCCAGCAGTTTATATGCGACAGGGGTCGGCTACACCTTC
NA TRBJ2-7 TRBV9 TRBD1 CASRTGAYEQYF TGTGCCAGCCGGACAGGGGCCTACGAGCAGTACTTC
few TRBJ2-1 TRBV29-1 TRBD2 CSVGTSGGYNEQFF TGCAGCGTTGGGACTAGCGGGGGCTACAATGAGCAGTTCTTC
NA TRBJ2-3 TRBV15 NA CATSRGDTQYF TGTGCCACCAGCAGAGGGGATACGCAGTATTTT
NA TRBJ2-1 TRBV29-1 TRBD2 CSVVTSGGGEQFF TGCAGCGTTGTCACTAGCGGGGGGGGTGAGCAGTTCTTC
NA TRBJ2-7 TRBV7-2 TRBD1 CASSLTGTEPSYEQYF TGTGCCAGCAGCTTAACCGGGACAGAGCCATCCTACGAGCAGTACTTC
NA TRBJ1-1 TRBV4-1 NA CASSQDTGEAFF TGCGCCAGCAGCCAAGACACAGGGGAAGCTTTCTTT
few TRBJ1-2 TRBV5-1 NA CASSLDGGANGYTF TGCGCCAGCAGCTTGGATGGGGGCGCCAATGGCTACACCTTC
few TRBJ1-2 TRBV6-6 NA CASNDKIYGYTF TGTGCCAGCAACGACAAGATCTATGGCTACACCTTC
NA TRBJ2-5 TRBV5-1 NA CASSSQETQYF TGCGCCAGCAGCTCACAAGAGACCCAGTACTTC
NA TRBJ2-1 TRBV6-5 NA CASSPPGGREQFF TGTGCCAGCAGTCCCCCGGGGGGCCGTGAGCAGTTCTTC
NA TRBJ2-5 TRBV7-2 TRBD1 CASSLVSIRGRETQYF TGTGCCAGCAGCTTAGTTAGTATAAGGGGGCGAGAGACCCAGTACTTC
NA TRBJ2-3 TRBV4-2 NA CASSQDATPGADTQYF TGTGCCAGCAGCCAAGATGCCACTCCCGGCGCAGATACGCAGTATTTT
NA TRBJ1-6 TRBV2 NA CASSGGTVVSYNSPLHF TGTGCCAGCAGCGGCGGGACGGTTGTCTCCTATAATTCACCCCTCCACTTT
NA TRBJ1-2 TRBV29-1 NA CSVVSAYGYTF TGCAGCGTTGTGTCAGCCTATGGCTACACCTTC
NA TRBJ2-5 TRBV5-1 NA CASSQIGPRGETQYF TGCGCCAGCAGCCAGATTGGGCCCCGAGGGGAGACCCAGTACTTC
NA TRBJ2-5 TRBV4-1 NA CASSPGGTPQETQYF TGCGCCAGCAGTCCCGGGGGCACACCCCAAGAGACCCAGTACTTC
few TRBJ1-2 TRBV5-1 NA CASSLGTNTNYGYTF TGCGCCAGCAGCTTGGGGACAAATACTAACTATGGCTACACCTTC
few TRBJ1-1 TRBV29-1 TRBD1 CSAGTGHTEAFF TGCAGCGCCGGGACAGGGCACACTGAAGCTTTCTTT
NA TRBJ2-7 TRBV25-1 TRBD1 CASSYLDRDYEQYF TGTGCCAGCAGCTATTTAGACAGGGACTACGAGCAGTACTTC
NA TRBJ2-2 TRBV5-1 NA CASSFPGSNTGELFF TGCGCCAGCAGCTTTCCGGGATCGAACACCGGGGAGCTGTTTTTT
NA TRBJ2-5 TRBV7-2 NA CASSPGGGARETQYF TGTGCCAGCAGCCCAGGGGGAGGGGCTAGGGAGACCCAGTACTTC
NA TRBJ1-2 TRBV19 NA CASTIIAGGGGYTF TGTGCCAGTACCATCATCGCTGGCGGAGGTGGCTACACCTTC
NA TRBJ2-7 TRBV5-4 NA CASSPRDGAYEQYF TGTGCCAGCAGTCCTCGGGACGGGGCCTACGAGCAGTACTTC
NA TRBJ2-5 TRBV30 NA CAWSAGTGETQYF TGTGCCTGGAGTGCCGGGACGGGAGAGACCCAGTACTTC
NA TRBJ1-4 TRBV30 NA CAWSPIRSTNEKLFF TGTGCCTGGAGTCCAATTCGATCAACTAATGAAAAACTGTTTTTT
once TRBJ2-1 TRBV25-1 TRBD1 CASSAFRDSSYNEQFF TGTGCCAGCAGTGCATTCCGGGACAGCTCCTACAATGAGCAGTTCTTC
NA TRBJ2-2 TRBV5-1 TRBD1 CASSLEGGVTGELFF TGCGCCAGCAGCTTGGAAGGGGGCGTCACCGGGGAGCTGTTTTTT
NA TRBJ1-6 TRBV30 TRBD1 CARRDSFNSPLHF TGTGCTCGAAGGGACAGCTTTAATTCACCCCTCCACTTT
NA TRBJ2-7 TRBV30 NA CAWNGGGHEQYF TGTGCCTGGAACGGAGGGGGCCACGAGCAGTACTTC
few TRBJ2-3 TRBV15 NA CATSRNQGLDTQYF TGTGCCACCAGCAGGAACCAGGGGTTAGATACGCAGTATTTT
few TRBJ2-5 TRBV29-1 NA CSSKEETQYF TGCAGCTCTAAGGAAGAGACCCAGTACTTC
few TRBJ2-5 TRBV5-1 TRBD2 CASSPRTSGETQYF TGCGCCAGCAGCCCACGGACTAGCGGGGAGACCCAGTACTTC
NA TRBJ1-2 TRBV6-6 TRBD1 CASSDDRGQGYTF TGTGCCAGCAGTGACGACAGGGGGCAAGGCTACACCTTC
few TRBJ1-4 TRBV19 NA CASSLPGRNEKLFF TGTGCCAGTAGCCTTCCCGGACGGAATGAAAAACTGTTTTTT
NA TRBJ2-2 TRBV5-1 NA CASSLDPNTGELFF TGCGCCAGCAGCTTGGATCCGAACACCGGGGAGCTGTTTTTT
NA TRBJ2-5 TRBV11-1 TRBD1 CASSSRTGEKTQYF TGTGCCAGCAGCTCGCGGACAGGGGAGAAGACCCAGTACTTC
NA TRBJ1-6 TRBV27 NA CASSEDSVNSPLHF TGTGCCAGCAGCGAGGACAGCGTGAATTCACCCCTCCACTTT
NA TRBJ2-7 TRBV30 NA CACGVYEQYF TGTGCCTGTGGGGTCTACGAGCAGTACTTC
NA TRBJ1-5 TRBV29-1 NA CSVESNRRYQPQHF TGCAGCGTTGAAAGCAACAGGAGGTATCAGCCCCAGCATTTT
NA TRBJ2-3 TRBV5-1 TRBD1 CASSPVGQGKDTQYF TGCGCCAGCAGCCCCGTGGGACAGGGGAAAGATACGCAGTATTTT
NA TRBJ1-1 TRBV29-1 NA CSGIRFWGLDTEAFF TGCAGCGGTATAAGATTCTGGGGGCTGGACACTGAAGCTTTCTTT
NA TRBJ1-1 TRBV29-1 NA CSAAPWGTEAFF TGCAGCGCCGCCCCATGGGGCACTGAAGCTTTCTTT
once TRBJ2-3 TRBV25-1 NA CASSMNTDTQYF TGTGCCAGCAGCATGAACACAGATACGCAGTATTTT
NA TRBJ1-2 TRBV30 NA CAWSAGTGGGYTF TGTGCCTGGAGCGCGGGTACGGGGGGCGGCTACACCTTC
NA TRBJ1-1 TRBV7-2 NA CASSLHGTVNTEAFF TGTGCCAGCAGCTTACATGGGACGGTGAACACTGAAGCTTTCTTT
NA TRBJ1-5 TRBV30 TRBD1 CAWTRQGAGSQPQHF TGTGCCTGGACGAGACAGGGGGCTGGGAGTCAGCCCCAGCATTTT
NA TRBJ2-3 TRBV7-2 NA CASRKGSDTQYF TGTGCCAGCAGAAAGGGATCAGATACGCAGTATTTT
few TRBJ1-4 TRBV2 TRBD1 CASSAMGQLNEKLFF TGTGCCAGCAGTGCCATGGGACAGCTTAATGAAAAACTGTTTTTT
NA TRBJ2-7 TRBV5-1 NA CASRGWDEQYF TGCGCCAGCAGGGGTTGGGACGAGCAGTACTTC
NA TRBJ1-1 TRBV30 NA CAWSVLWGAEAFF TGTGCCTGGAGTGTACTTTGGGGAGCTGAAGCTTTCTTT